One sample yielded the 7 T cell receptor beta chains listed below, sequenced in a study of CD8+ T cells in alopecia areata. Treatment here: oral pan-JAK inhibitor, 5-10 mg twice daily. Following RNA extraction, reverse transcription yielded cDNA that acted as the sequencing template. Clones were read by immunoSEQ multiplex PCR, and TCRdb kept only the in-frame ones, dropping some. The table includes about 200,000 clones, roughly 60% detected once. The sample here was CD4+ T cells sorted from blood, taken at week 24, from a patient treated with tofacitinib. The receptor set was obtained from a human donor with alopecia areata.

Details on this clone: Germline and junction disagree at one end, which may indicate a read error. The rearrangement links TRBV30 to TRBJ2-5, with D maybe TRBD2 (5 bases). Germline values: CDR1 GTSNPN, CDR2 SVGIG (reference sequence). The CDR3 sequence is 14 residues long. The CDR3 spells CAWSGLRVQGTQYF. CDR3 nucleotides: TGTGCCTGGAGTGGTCTGAGGGTTCAAGGGACCCAGTACTTC.

The V call is TRBV30, the J call TRBJ1-6, with D unclear. The V gene lost 7 bases and the J gene lost 7 bases, with 11 bases spanning the gap. Looked up from germline, CDR1 is GTSNPN and CDR2 is SVGIG (reference sequence). This CDR3 has 12 residues. CDR3 coding DNA: TGTGCCTTCGACACAGAAAATTCACCCCTCCACTTT. This codes for CAFDTENSPLHF.

The chain joins TRBV9 to TRBJ2-1; D not certain. CDR3 length equals 13 residues. V lost 2 bases and J lost 15, with 18 bases in between. From germline, CDR1 is SGDLS and CDR2 YYNGEE. The CDR3 here is CASSVEATGGRFF. CDR3 nucleotide sequence: TGTGCCAGCAGCGTCGAAGCGACGGGTGGTCGGTTCTTC.

This chain connects TRBV27 to TRBJ2-7, with unresolved D. The CDR3 runs to 14 residues. V was cut by 6 bases and J by 4 bases, with 16 bases left in between. CDR1 is MNHEY and CDR2 is SMNVEV in the germline V gene (reference sequence). The CDR3 region is CASRNEVSSYEQYF. In nucleotides, the CDR3 is TGTGCCAGCAGAAATGAGGTTTCTTCGTACGAGCAGTACTTC.

The J gene is TRBJ2-2, the V gene TRBV30; no clear D gene. The V gene's germline CDR1 is GTSNPN and CDR2 SVGIG (reference sequence). This CDR3 contains 13 residues. V was cut by 3 bases and J by 5 bases, with 10 bases left in between. The CDR3 bases are TGTGCCTGGAGCTCGGGTTGGACCGGGGAGCTGTTTTTT. Amino acid sequence: CAWSSGWTGELFF. The complete variable domain, with remaining parts taken from reference TRBV30 and TRBJ2-2, reads SQTIHQWPATLVQPVGSPLSLECTVEGTSNPNLYWYRQAAGRGLQLLFYSVGIGQISSEVPQNLSASRPQDRQFILSSKKLLLSDSGFYLCAWSSGWTGELFFGEGSRLTVL.

This chain uses TRBV29-1 with TRBJ2-2, with 9 bases aligning to TRBD2. V trimming: 7 bases; J trimming: 6 bases; junction bases outside the gene matches: 12. In germline, CDR1 is SQVTM, CDR2 ANQGSEA. The CDR3 has 15 residues. DNA of the CDR3: TGCAGCGCGTCTAGCGCGGGGGGGCCGGCCGGGGAGCTGTTTTTT. Residues: CSASSAGGPAGELFF.

The V gene is TRBV2, the J gene TRBJ2-3; TRBD1 matches 9 bases. V shed 5 bases and J 5 bases; nucleotides not matched to a gene: 8. The CDR3 length is 15 residues. Germline V gene sequence: CDR1 SNHLY, CDR2 FYNNEI. CDR3 sequence (DNA): TGTGCCAGCAGTACAGGGGGCGCAGAGGAAGATACGCAGTATTTT. Protein product: CASSTGGAEEDTQYF.